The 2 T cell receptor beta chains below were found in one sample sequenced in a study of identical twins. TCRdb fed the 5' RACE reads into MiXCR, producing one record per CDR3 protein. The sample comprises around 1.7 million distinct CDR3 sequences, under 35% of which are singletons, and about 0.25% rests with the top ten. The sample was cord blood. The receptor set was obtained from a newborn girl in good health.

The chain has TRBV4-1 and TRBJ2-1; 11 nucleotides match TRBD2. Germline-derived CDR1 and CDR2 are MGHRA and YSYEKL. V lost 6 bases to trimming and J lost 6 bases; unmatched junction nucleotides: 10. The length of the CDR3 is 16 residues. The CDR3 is CASRPLSGRAVNEQFF. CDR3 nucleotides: TGCGCCAGCAGGCCCCTTAGCGGGAGGGCCGTCAATGAGCAGTTCTTC.

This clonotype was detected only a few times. The CDR3 DNA follows: TGTGCCAGCAGTTTAAGAAGACTGCCCTATGGCTACACCTTC. It yields the protein CASSLRRLPYGYTF. The rearrangement uses TRBV12-3 or TRBV12-4 and TRBJ1-2; D unresolved. This CDR3 is 14 amino acids long. Deletions cut 2 bases from V and 4 bases from J, with 11 bases between.